Given below is one T cell receptor beta chain in context. Trimming cost V 6 bases and J 6 bases, with 12 bases left between them. The germline CDR1 and CDR2 sequences are ENHRY and SYGVKD. The CDR3 covers 13 residues. Method: immunoSEQ multiplex PCR; TCRdb's copy keeps in-frame clones and lacks some. The table includes approximately 94,000 clones, approximately 95% detected once. This entry comes from a study of technical replicates of blood from several donors. J is TRBJ2-1 and V is TRBV10-3, with D possibly being TRBD2 (7 bases). The material sequenced was T cells isolated from PBMCs. This sequence originates from a human donor in good health. CDR3 bases: TGTGCCATCAGCTCGGGGGGCAGCAATGAGCAGTTCTTC. Its translation: CAISSGGSNEQFF.